The 11 T cell receptor beta chains listed next were all sequenced from one sample in a study of blood T cell repertoires in COVID-19. Only in-frame clones appear in the TCRdb table, and some are missing; sequencing was by immunoSEQ multiplex PCR. The repertoire has roughly 240,000 clones, roughly four fifths of them found once; the top ten carry 4.7%. Sequenced sample: peripheral blood. The receptors derive from a woman in her seventies with acute or convalescent COVID-19.

This clone occurred a few times. The junction does not match germline at one end; this may be a read error. The chain uses TRBV30 and TRBJ2-1, with D perhaps TRBD1 (6 bases). The CDR3 consists of 13 residues. Germline V gene data show CDR1 as GTSNPN and CDR2 as SVGIG (reference sequence). CDR3 bases: TGTGTCTGGATGGCGAAGGGACACGATGAGCAGTTCTTC. It specifies CVWMAKGHDEQFF.

This chain uses TRBV18 with TRBJ1-5; 9 bases agree with TRBD1. This CDR3 contains 15 residues. V trimming: 3 bases; J trimming: 3 bases; junction bases outside the gene matches: 3. Germline CDR1 KGHSH, CDR2 LQKENI. The DNA of the CDR3 is TGTGCCAGCTCACCCCGGACAGGGGACAATCAGCCCCAGCATTTT. It translates to CASSPRTGDNQPQHF.

Only one count was recorded for this clone. The chain recombines TRBV28 with TRBJ2-7, with 7 bases identical to TRBD1. Trimming took 6 bases from V and 4 from J; bases not matched to a gene: 15. Germline CDR1 MDHEN, CDR2 SYDVKM. CDR3 size: 16 residues. CDR3 sequence: CASSLTRQGRGYEQYF. In DNA, the CDR3 is TGTGCCAGCAGCCTAACCCGACAGGGTAGGGGTTACGAGCAGTACTTC. The variable domain in full, completed from reference TRBV28 and TRBJ2-7, reads DVKVTQSSRYLVKRTGEKVFLECVQDMDHENMFWYRQDPGLGLRLIYFSYDVKMKEKGDIPEGYSVSREKKERFSLILESASTNQTSMYLCASSLTRQGRGYEQYFGPGTRLTVT.

This clone was detected once. The J gene is TRBJ1-2, the V gene TRBV6-6; D gene unclear. With 6 bases removed from V and 3 bases from J, the gap between germline ends came to 11 bases. Germline CDR1 and CDR2: MNHNY and SVGAGI (reference sequence). The CDR3 length is 13 residues. The DNA for the CDR3 is TGTGCCAGCAGCAATGGCGGTTACTATGGCTACACCTTC. It specifies CASSNGGYYGYTF.

V is TRBV2 and J is TRBJ2-7; D is possibly TRBD2 (5 bases). The germline V and J ends were trimmed by 6 bases and 5 bases, with 17 bases remaining between them. The CDR3 length is 14 residues. CDR1 is SNHLY and CDR2 is FYNNEI in the germline V gene. CDR3: CASSSLENWNEQYF. Here the CDR3 DNA reads TGTGCCAGCAGCTCACTAGAAAATTGGAACGAGCAGTACTTC.

This chain connects TRBV28 to TRBJ1-1; a possible D gene is TRBD1 (5 bases). Per the germline V gene, CDR1 is MDHEN and CDR2 is SYDVKM. Trimming cost V 5 bases and J 3 bases, with 10 bases left between them. CDR3 length equals 13 residues. The CDR3 DNA is TGTGCCAGCAGTCGCGGAGGGGACACTGAAGCTTTCTTT. Translating gives CASSRGGDTEAFF.

This clone was detected only a few times. This sequence joins TRBV2 and TRBJ1-4, with D possibly matching TRBD1 (5 bases). V lost 7 bases and J lost 0, with 12 bases in between. This CDR3 comprises 15 residues. Germline V gene lookup returns CDR1 SNHLY and CDR2 FYNNEI. The CDR3, as DNA: TGTGCCAGCACGGCCTCCAGGGCAACTAATGAAAAACTGTTTTTT. It encodes CASTASRATNEKLFF.

The V gene is TRBV6-6, the J gene TRBJ1-1; D not resolved. V was pared by 2 bases and J by 7 bases, with 11 bases between. CDR3 length: 13 amino acids. Per the germline V gene, CDR1 is MNHNY and CDR2 is SVGAGI (reference sequence). The CDR3 loop reads CASSYRAGGEAFF. CDR3 DNA sequence: TGTGCCAGCAGTTACAGGGCGGGCGGTGAAGCTTTCTTT.

DNA for the CDR3: TGTGCCACCAGTAGCAACAATCAGGCGGGTCGGACTGAAGCTTTCTTT. Translation gives CATSSNNQAGRTEAFF. The chain recombines TRBV24-1 with TRBJ1-1; D gene uncertain. Germline values: CDR1 KGHDR, CDR2 SFDVKD. This CDR3 has 16 amino acids. V gave up 6 bases and J gave up 5 bases, with 21 bases separating them.

This sequence joins TRBV15 and TRBJ2-7; TRBD2 matches at 11 bases. Losses at the gene ends were 0 bases for V and 3 bases for J; bases not matched to a gene: 4. The CDR3 is 16 residues long. CDR1 and CDR2 (germline): LNHNV, YYDKDF (reference sequence). Here the CDR3 reads CATSRERGLADYEQYF. The CDR3 DNA follows: TGTGCCACCAGCAGAGAGCGGGGACTAGCGGACTACGAGCAGTACTTC.

The table lists this clone with a count of one. V is TRBV28 and J is TRBJ1-3, with D possibly being TRBD1 (5 bases). Germline V gene sequence: CDR1 MDHEN, CDR2 SYDVKM. The CDR3 spans 17 residues. Trimming shortened V by 7 bases and J by 0 bases, and 19 bases separated the two germline ends. This chain's CDR3 is CASTTPGKSRSGNTIYF. The CDR3 DNA is TGTGCCAGCACCACACCAGGGAAGTCTCGCTCTGGAAACACCATATATTTT.